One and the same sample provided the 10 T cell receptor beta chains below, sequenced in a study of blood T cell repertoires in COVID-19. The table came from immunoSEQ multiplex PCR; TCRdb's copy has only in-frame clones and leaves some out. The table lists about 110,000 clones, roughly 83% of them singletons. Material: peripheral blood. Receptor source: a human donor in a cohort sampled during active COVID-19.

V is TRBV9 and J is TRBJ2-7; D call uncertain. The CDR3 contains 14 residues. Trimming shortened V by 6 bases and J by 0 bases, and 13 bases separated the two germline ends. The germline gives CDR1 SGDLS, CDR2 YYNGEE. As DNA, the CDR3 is TGTGCCAGCACACCCGGAGTCAACTCCTACGAGCAGTACTTC. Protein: CASTPGVNSYEQYF.

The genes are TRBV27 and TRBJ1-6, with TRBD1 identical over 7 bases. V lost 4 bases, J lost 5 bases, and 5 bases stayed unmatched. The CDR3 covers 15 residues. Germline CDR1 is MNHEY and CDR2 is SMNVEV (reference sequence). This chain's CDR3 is CASSSPGQHNSPLHF. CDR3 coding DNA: TGTGCCAGCAGTTCGCCGGGACAGCATAATTCACCCCTCCACTTT.

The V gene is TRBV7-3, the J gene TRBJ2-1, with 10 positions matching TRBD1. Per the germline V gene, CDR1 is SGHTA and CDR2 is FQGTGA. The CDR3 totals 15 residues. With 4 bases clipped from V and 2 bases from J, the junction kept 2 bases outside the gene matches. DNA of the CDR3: TGTGCCAGCAGCTGGGGGACAGGGGCCTACAATGAGCAGTTCTTC. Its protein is CASSWGTGAYNEQFF.

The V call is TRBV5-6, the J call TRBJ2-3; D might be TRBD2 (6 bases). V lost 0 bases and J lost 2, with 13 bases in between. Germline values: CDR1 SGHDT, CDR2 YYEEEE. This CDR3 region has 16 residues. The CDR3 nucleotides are TGTGCCAGCAGCTTGGTCGGGGGTCCCTCCACAGATACGCAGTATTTT. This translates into CASSLVGGPSTDTQYF.

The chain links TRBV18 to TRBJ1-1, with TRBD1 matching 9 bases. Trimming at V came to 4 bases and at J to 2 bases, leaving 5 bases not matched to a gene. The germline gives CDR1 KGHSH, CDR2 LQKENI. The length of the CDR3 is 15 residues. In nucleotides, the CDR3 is TGTGCCAGCTCACTGGGGACAGGGTTCAACACTGAAGCTTTCTTT. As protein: CASSLGTGFNTEAFF. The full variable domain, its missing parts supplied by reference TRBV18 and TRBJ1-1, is NAGVMQNPRHLVRRRGQEARLRCSPMKGHSHVYWYRQLPEEGLKFMVYLQKENIIDESGMPKERFSAEFPKEGPSILRIQQVVRGDSAAYFCASSLGTGFNTEAFFGQGTRLTVV.

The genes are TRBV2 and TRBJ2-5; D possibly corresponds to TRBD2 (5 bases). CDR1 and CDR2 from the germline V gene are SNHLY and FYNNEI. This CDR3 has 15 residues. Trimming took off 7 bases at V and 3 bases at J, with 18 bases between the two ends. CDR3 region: CASTQDFVLKETQYF. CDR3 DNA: TGTGCCAGCACCCAGGACTTCGTTTTGAAAGAGACCCAGTACTTC.

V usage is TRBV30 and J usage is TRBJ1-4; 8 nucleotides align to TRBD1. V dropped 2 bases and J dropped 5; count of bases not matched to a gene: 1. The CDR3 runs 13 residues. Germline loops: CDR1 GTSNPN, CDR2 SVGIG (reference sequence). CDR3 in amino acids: CAWSRTGNEKLFF. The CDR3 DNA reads TGTGCCTGGAGTCGGACAGGGAATGAAAAACTGTTTTTT.

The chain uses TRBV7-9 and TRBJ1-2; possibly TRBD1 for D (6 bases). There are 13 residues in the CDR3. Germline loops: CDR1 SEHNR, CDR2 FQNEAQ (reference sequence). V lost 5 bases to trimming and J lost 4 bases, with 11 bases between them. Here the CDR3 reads CASSADSFYGYTF. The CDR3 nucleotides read TGTGCCAGCAGCGCGGACAGCTTCTATGGCTACACCTTC.

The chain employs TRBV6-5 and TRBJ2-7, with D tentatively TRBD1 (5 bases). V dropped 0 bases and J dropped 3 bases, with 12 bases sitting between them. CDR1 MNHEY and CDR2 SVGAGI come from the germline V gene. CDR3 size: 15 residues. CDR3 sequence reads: CASSYSISRDYEQYF. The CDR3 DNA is TGTGCCAGCAGTTACTCGATTTCCAGGGACTACGAGCAGTACTTC.

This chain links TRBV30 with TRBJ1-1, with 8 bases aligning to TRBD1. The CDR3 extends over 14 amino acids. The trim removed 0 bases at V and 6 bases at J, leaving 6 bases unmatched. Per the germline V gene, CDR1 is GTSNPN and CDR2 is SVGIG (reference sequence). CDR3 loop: CAWSVQGALSEAFF. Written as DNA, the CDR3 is TGTGCCTGGAGTGTGCAGGGGGCTCTTTCTGAAGCTTTCTTT.